This section outlines one TCR beta chain sequence together with its context. Antigen: not known. This CDR3 region has 15 residues. V dropped 6 bases and J dropped 2; count of bases not matched to a gene: 10. The germline CDR1 and CDR2 sequences are MNHNS and SASEGT. The sample belongs to a study of cytomegalovirus exposure and HLA in healthy donors. Study-wide results and limits: Reportedly, cytomegalovirus status was diagnosed with high sensitivity and specificity.

Primers included in the PCR were 60 Vbeta and 13 Jbeta primers. The data were produced by immunoSEQ multiplex PCR, yet TCRdb's version contains in-frame clones alone and is incomplete. The sample shows roughly 240,000 clones, around 78% of them seen only once. The specimen sequenced was PBMCs. The sequence came from a boy aged 5-17 years in good health and CMV-seronegative. The V and J genes are TRBV6-1 and TRBJ2-7; 7 positions match TRBD1. The CDR3, as DNA: TGTGCCAGCAGAACCGGGACAGTTCTTCCCTACGAGCAGTACTTC. Translation gives CASRTGTVLPYEQYF.